This TCR beta chain comes out of a study of blood T cell repertoires in COVID-19. Study-wide context: Sites in the United States, Italy and Spain provided acute and convalescent COVID-19 samples.

CDR1 and CDR2 from the germline V gene are LNHDA and SQIVND (reference sequence). The trim removed 6 bases at V and 7 bases at J, leaving 6 bases unmatched. The CDR3 is 13 residues long. How the authors handled the data: For nucleated cells, counts were estimated from reference gene primer amplification. Generated by immunoSEQ multiplex PCR, the TCRdb table keeps only in-frame clones and is missing some. V, J and clone size are taken as reported in that table, and D and trimming were inferred from the DNA itself. This table holds about 160,000 clones, approximately 80% found once. This clonotype was obtained from a woman over 75 with active or convalescent COVID-19. The genes are TRBV19 and TRBJ1-3; 7 nucleotides line up with TRBD1. Sequencing was performed on peripheral blood. CDR3 in amino acids: CASSETGRNTIYF. The CDR3, as DNA: TGTGCCAGTAGCGAGACAGGGAGGAACACCATATATTTT.